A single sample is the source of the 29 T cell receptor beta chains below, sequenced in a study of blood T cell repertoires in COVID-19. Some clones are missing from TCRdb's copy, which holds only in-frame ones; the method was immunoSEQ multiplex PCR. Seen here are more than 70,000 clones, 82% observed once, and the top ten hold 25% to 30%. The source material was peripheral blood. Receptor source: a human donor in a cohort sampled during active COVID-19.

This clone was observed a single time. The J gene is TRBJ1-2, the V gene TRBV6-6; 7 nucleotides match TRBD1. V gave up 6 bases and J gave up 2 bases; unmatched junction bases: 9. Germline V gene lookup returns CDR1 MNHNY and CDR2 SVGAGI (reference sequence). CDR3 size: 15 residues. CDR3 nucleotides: TGTGCCAGCAGCTTTAGCGGGACAGCCAACTATGGCTACACCTTC. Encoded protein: CASSFSGTANYGYTF.

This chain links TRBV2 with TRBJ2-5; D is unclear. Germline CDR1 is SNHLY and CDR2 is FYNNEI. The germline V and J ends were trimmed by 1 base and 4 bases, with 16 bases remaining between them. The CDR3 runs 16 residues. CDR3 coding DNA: TGTGCCAGCAGTGAAGTGGTGGCGGTCCCTTTAGAGACCCAGTACTTC. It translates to CASSEVVAVPLETQYF.

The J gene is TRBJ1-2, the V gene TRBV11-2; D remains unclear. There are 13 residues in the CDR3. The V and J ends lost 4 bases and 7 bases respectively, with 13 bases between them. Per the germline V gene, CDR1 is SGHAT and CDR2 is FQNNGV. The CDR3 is CASSSSNYGGYTF. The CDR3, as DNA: TGTGCCAGCAGCTCGTCTAACTATGGTGGCTACACCTTC.

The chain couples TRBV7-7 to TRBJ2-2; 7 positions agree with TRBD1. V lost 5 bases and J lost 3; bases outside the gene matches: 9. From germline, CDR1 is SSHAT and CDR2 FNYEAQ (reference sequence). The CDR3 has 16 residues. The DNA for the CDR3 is TGTGCCAGCAGCCCTCTACAGGGGCAGGACACCGGGGAGCTGTTTTTT. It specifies CASSPLQGQDTGELFF.

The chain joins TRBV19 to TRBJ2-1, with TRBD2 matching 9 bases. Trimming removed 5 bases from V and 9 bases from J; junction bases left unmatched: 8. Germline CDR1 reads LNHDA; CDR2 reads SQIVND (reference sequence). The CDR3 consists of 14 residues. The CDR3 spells CASSQSGGRSEQFF. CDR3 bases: TGTGCCAGTAGTCAAAGCGGGGGGCGTAGTGAGCAGTTCTTC.

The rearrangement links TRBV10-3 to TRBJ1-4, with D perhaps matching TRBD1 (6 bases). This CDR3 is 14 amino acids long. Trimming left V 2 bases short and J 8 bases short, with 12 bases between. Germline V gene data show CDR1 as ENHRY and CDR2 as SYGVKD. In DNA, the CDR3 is TGTGCCATCAGTGAGGGTAGGGGGAGCGAAAAACTGTTTTTT. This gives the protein CAISEGRGSEKLFF.

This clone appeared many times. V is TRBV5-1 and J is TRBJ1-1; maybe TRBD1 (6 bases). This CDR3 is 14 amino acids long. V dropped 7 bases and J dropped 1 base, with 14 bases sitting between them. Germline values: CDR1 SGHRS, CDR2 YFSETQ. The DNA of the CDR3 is TGCGCCAGCGGGGACACGGGAGGGAACACTGAAGCTTTCTTT. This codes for CASGDTGGNTEAFF.

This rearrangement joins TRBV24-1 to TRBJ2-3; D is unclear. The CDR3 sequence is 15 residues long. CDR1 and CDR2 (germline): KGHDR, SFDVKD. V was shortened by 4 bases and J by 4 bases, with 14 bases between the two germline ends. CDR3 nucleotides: TGTGCCACCAGTGACGGCGGCGTGGTCGCAGATACGCAGTATTTT. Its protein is CATSDGGVVADTQYF.

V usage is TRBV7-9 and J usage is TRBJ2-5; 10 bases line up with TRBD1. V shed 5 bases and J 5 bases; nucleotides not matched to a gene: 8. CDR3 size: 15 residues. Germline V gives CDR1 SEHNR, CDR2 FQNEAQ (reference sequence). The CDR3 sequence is CASSRPGQGTETQYF. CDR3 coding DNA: TGTGCCAGCAGCAGACCGGGACAGGGGACGGAGACCCAGTACTTC.

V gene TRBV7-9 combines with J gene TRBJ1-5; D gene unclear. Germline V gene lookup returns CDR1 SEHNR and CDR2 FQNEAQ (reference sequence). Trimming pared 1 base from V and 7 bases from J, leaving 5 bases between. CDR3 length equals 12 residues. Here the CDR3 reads CASSLDEQPQHF. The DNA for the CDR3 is TGTGCCAGCAGCTTAGACGAGCAGCCCCAGCATTTT.

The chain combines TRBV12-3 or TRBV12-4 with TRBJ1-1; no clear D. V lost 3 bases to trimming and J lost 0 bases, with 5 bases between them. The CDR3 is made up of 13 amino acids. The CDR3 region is CASSLAVNTEAFF. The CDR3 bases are TGTGCCAGCAGTTTGGCAGTGAACACTGAAGCTTTCTTT.

This CDR3 reads CASSLRAGNTIYF. DNA of the CDR3: TGCGCCAGCAGCCTCAGGGCGGGAAACACCATATATTTT. The chain recombines TRBV4-1 with TRBJ1-3, with TRBD1 as a possible D gene (5 bases). V lost 4 bases and J 4 bases, leaving 8 bases between the germline ends. Germline V gene data show CDR1 as MGHRA and CDR2 as YSYEKL. This CDR3 has 13 residues.

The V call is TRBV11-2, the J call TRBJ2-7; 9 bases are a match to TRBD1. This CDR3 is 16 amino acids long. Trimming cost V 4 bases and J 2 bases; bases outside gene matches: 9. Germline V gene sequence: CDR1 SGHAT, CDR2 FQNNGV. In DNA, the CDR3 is TGTGCCAGCAGCTCTAGAGTGACAGGGGGAGCCTACGAGCAGTACTTC. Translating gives CASSSRVTGGAYEQYF.

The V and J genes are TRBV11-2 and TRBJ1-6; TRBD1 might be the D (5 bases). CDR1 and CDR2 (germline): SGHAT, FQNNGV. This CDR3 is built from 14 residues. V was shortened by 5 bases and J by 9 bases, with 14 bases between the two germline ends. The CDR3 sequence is CASSPGGGRSPLHF. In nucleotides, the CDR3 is TGTGCCAGCAGCCCCGGGGGGGGTCGTTCACCCCTCCACTTT.

The CDR3 protein is CASTNRGLNTEAFF. In DNA form, the CDR3 reads TGTGCCAGTACTAACAGGGGGCTGAACACTGAAGCTTTCTTT. The genes are TRBV19 and TRBJ1-1, with TRBD1 matching 9 bases. CDR1 is LNHDA and CDR2 is SQIVND in the germline V gene (reference sequence). CDR3 length: 14 amino acids. V was pared by 7 bases and J by 0 bases, with 3 bases of the junction left unmatched.

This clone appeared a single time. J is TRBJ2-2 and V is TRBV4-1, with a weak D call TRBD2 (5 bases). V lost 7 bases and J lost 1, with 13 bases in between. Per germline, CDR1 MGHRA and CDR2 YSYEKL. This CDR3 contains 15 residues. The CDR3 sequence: CASTGRGMNTGELFF. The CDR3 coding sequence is TGCGCCAGCACGGGGAGAGGCATGAACACCGGGGAGCTGTTTTTT.

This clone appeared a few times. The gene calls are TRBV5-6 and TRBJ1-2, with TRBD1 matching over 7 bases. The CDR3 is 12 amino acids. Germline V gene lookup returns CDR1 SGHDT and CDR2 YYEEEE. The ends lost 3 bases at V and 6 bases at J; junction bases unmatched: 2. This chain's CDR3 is CASSSTGDGYTF. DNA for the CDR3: TGTGCCAGCAGCTCAACAGGGGATGGCTACACCTTC.

CDR3 coding DNA: TGCGCCAGCAGCTTGGTATCAAGTCAGTCGAACACTGAAGCTTTCTTT. This gives the protein CASSLVSSQSNTEAFF. J is TRBJ1-1 and V is TRBV5-1; D gene uncertain. CDR3 length: 16 residues. V was pared by 0 bases and J by 1 base, with 13 bases between. Germline CDR1 and CDR2: SGHRS and YFSETQ.

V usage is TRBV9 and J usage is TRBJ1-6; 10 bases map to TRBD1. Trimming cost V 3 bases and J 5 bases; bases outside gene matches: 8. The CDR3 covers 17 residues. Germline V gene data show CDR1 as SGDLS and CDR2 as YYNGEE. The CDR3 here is CASSANMDRGDNSPLHF. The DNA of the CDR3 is TGTGCCAGCAGCGCTAATATGGACAGGGGGGATAATTCACCCCTCCACTTT.

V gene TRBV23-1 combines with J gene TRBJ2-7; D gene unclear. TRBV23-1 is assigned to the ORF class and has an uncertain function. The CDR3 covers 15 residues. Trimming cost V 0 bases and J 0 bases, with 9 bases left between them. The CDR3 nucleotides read TGCGCCAGCAGTCAATCGTTCCTTAGCTCCTACGAGCAGTACTTC. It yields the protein CASSQSFLSSYEQYF.

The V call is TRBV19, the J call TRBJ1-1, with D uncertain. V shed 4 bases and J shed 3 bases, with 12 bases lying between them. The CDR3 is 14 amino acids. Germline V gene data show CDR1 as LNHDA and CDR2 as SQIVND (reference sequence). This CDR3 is CASSSQFRDTEAFF. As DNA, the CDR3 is TGTGCCAGTAGTAGCCAATTCCGGGACACTGAAGCTTTCTTT.

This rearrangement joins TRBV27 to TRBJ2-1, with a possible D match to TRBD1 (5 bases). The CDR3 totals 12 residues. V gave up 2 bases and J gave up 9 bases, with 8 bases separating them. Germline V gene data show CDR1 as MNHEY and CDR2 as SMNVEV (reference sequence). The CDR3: CASSLLQGEQFF. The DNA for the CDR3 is TGTGCCAGCAGTTTACTGCAGGGTGAGCAGTTCTTC.

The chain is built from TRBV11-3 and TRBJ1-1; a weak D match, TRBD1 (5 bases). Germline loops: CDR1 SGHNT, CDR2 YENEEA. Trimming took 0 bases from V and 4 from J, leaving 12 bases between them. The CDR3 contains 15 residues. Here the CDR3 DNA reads TGTGCCAGCAGCTTAGATCATAGGGGTGGCACTGAAGCTTTCTTT. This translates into CASSLDHRGGTEAFF.

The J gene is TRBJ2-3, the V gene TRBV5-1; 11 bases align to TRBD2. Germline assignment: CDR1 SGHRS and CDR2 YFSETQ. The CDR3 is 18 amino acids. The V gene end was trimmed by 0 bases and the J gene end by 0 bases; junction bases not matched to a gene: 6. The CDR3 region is CASSLELAGASSTDTQYF. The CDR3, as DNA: TGCGCCAGCAGCTTGGAACTAGCGGGGGCGTCTAGCACAGATACGCAGTATTTT.

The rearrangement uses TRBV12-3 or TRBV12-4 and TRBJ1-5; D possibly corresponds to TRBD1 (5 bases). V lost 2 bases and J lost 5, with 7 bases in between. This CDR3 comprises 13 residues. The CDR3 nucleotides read TGTGCCAGCAGTTTATTACAGGATCAGCCCCAGCATTTT. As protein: CASSLLQDQPQHF.

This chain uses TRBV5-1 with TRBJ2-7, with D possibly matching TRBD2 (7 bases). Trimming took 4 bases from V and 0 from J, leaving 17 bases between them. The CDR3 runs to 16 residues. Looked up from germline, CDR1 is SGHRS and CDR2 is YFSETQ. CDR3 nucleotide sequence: TGCGCCAGCAGCCCCCGCGGGGGCGGGAGCTCCTACGAGCAGTACTTC. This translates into CASSPRGGGSSYEQYF.

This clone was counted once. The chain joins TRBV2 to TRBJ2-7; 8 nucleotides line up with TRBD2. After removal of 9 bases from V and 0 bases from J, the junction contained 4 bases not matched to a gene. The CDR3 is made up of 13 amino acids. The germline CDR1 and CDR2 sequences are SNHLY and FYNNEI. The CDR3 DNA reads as TGTGCCAGTACGGGGGGGGCCTCCTACGAGCAGTACTTC. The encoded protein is CASTGGASYEQYF.

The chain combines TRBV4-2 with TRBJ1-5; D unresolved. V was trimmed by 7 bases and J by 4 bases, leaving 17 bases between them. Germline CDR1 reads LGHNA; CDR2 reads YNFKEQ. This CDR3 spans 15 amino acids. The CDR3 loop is CASTAGLGPNQPQHF. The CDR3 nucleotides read TGTGCCAGCACCGCAGGACTTGGGCCTAATCAGCCCCAGCATTTT.

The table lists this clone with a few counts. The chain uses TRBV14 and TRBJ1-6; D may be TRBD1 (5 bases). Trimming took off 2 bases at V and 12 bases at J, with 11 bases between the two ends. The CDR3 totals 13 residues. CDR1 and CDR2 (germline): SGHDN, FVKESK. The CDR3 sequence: CASSQLGGIPLHF. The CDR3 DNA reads TGTGCCAGCAGCCAACTGGGGGGGATACCCCTCCACTTT.